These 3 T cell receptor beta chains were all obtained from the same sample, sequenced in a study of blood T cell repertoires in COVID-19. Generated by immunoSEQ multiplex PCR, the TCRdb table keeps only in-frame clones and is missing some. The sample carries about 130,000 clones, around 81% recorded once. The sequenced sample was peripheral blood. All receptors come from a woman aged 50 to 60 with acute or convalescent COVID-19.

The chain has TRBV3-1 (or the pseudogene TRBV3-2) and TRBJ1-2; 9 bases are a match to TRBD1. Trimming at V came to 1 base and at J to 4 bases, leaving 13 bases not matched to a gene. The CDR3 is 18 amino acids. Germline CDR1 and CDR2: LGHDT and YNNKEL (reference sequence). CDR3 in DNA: TGTGCCAGCAGCCAAGGATCGGACAGGGGACGTCTTATCTATGGCTACACCTTC. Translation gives CASSQGSDRGRLIYGYTF.

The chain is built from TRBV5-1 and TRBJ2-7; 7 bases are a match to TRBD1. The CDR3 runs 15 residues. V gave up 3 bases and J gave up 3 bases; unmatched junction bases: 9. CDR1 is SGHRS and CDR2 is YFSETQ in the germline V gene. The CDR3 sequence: CASSSTGTDIYEQYF. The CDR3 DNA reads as TGCGCCAGCAGCTCCACCGGGACAGACATCTACGAGCAGTACTTC.

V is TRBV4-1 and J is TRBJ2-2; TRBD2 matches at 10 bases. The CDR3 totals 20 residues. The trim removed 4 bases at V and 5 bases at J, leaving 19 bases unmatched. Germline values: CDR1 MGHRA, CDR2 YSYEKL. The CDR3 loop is CASSPPGLSGRAGVTGELFF. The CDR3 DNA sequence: TGCGCCAGCAGCCCTCCGGGTTTGAGCGGGAGGGCCGGGGTTACCGGGGAGCTGTTTTTT.